The clone carrying this T cell receptor (beta chain) was counted at least ten times. The data derive from a study of T cells after yellow fever vaccination. This CDR3 contains 14 residues. Per germline, CDR1 DFQATT and CDR2 SNEGSKA (reference sequence). The junction had 11 bases not matched to a gene; V was cut back by 4 bases and J by 8 bases. One entry per CDR3 protein, called by TCRdb with MiXCR from the 5' RACE reads. The sample holds tens of thousands of distinct CDR3 sequences; around 6.1% are singletons and the top ten take less than 40%. Study-wide points: Almost all vaccine-responding clonotypes could not be detected on day 0 in sorted memory subsets.

This clonotype originated in a young man who received the YFV17D yellow fever vaccine. The rearrangement uses TRBV20-1 and TRBJ2-1, with 7 positions matching TRBD1. The sample consisted of PBMCs, either bulk or a sorted T-cell subset (CD4+, CD8+, memory, or dextramer-sorted; not recorded which), taken on the day of the yellow fever booster vaccination. DNA for the CDR3: TGCAGTGCTATTAAGGGGGCGACCGGCGATGAGCAGTTCTTC. Encoded protein: CSAIKGATGDEQFF.